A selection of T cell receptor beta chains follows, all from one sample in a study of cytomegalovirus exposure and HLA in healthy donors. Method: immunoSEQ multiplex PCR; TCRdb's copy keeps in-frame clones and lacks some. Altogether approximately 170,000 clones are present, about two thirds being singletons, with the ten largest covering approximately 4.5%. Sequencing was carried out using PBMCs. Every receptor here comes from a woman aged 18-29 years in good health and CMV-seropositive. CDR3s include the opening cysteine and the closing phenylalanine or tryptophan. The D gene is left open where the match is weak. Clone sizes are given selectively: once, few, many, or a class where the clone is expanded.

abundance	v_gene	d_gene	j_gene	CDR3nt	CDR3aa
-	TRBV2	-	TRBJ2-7	TGTGCCAGCAGGCCCCAGGGCTACGAGCAGTACTTC	CASRPQGYEQYF
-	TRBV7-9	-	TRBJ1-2	TGTGCCAGCGCACGGCGGGCAGACGTAGGCTACACCTTC	CASARRADVGYTF
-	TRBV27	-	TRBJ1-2	TGTGCCAGCAGTCTAGAAGGAGGGGAATTCTATGGCTACACCTTC	CASSLEGGEFYGYTF
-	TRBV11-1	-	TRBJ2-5	TGTGCCAGCAGCTTAGGTCAGGGGATTAGAGAGACCCAGTACTTC	CASSLGQGIRETQYF
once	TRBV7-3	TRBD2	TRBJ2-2	TGTGCCAGCAGCCCAGGGACTAGCGGGGCAAACACCGGGGAGCTGTTTTTT	CASSPGTSGANTGELFF
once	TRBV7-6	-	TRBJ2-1	TGTGCCAGCAGCTTAGCGGGGGAGGAGTACAATGAGCAGTTCTTC	CASSLAGEEYNEQFF
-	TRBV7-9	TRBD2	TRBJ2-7	TGTGCCAGCAGCCAAGGGTTAGCGGGGCCATACTACGAGCAGTACTTC	CASSQGLAGPYYEQYF
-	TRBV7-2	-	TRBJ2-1	TGTGCCAGCAGCTCCACACTAGCTTCTGAGCAGTTCTTC	CASSSTLASEQFF
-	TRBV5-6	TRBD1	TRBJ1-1	TGTGCCAGCAGCTTCGACAGACAGGGTGGAATGAACACTGAAGCTTTCTTT	CASSFDRQGGMNTEAFF
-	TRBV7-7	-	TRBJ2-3	TGTGCTAGCAGCTATAAGCCCGCAGATACGCAGTATTTT	CASSYKPADTQYF
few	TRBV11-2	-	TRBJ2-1	TGTGCCAGCAGCTTAGACCACGGGATAAGCTCCTACAATGAGCAGTTCTTC	CASSLDHGISSYNEQFF
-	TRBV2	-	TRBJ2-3	TGTGCCAGCAGTCGCGACAGAAGAACAGATACGCAGTATTTT	CASSRDRRTDTQYF
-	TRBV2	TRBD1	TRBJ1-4	TGTGCCAGCCACGGACAGGGGACTAATGAAAAACTGTTTTTT	CASHGQGTNEKLFF
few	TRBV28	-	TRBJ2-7	TGTGCCAGCAGAACGACAGGCAGTACCTACGAGCAGTACTTC	CASRTTGSTYEQYF
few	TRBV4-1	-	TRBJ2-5	TGCGCCAGCAGCCAACCGGAGGGTATGGGGGAGACCCAGTACTTC	CASSQPEGMGETQYF
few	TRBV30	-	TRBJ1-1	TGTGCCTGGGGACCCCAGGGCTCGGGAGCTTTCTTT	CAWGPQGSGAFF
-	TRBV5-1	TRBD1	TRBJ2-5	TGCGCCAGCAGCTTGGGACCTTTGGGACAGGGAAAGCAAGAGACCCAGTACTTC	CASSLGPLGQGKQETQYF
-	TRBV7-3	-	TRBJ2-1	TGTGCCAGCAGCTTAGGCGGGGGCCACTCCTACAATGAGCAGTTCTTC	CASSLGGGHSYNEQFF
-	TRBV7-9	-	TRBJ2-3	TGTGCCAGCAGCTTAATTAATACGCAGTATTTT	CASSLINTQYF
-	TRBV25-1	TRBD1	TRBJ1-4	TGTGCCAGCAGTGAAAACAGGGGGACCAATAATGAAAAACTGTTTTTT	CASSENRGTNNEKLFF
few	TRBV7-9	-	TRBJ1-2	TGTGCCAGCAGCTACGTCAGTGGCTATGGCTACACCTTC	CASSYVSGYGYTF
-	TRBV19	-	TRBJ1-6	TGTGCCAGTAGATGGGGCATGTCAGGCGGTAATTCACCCCTCCACTTT	CASRWGMSGGNSPLHF
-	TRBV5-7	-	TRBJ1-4	TGTGCCAGCAGCTTGGGCCCGTTAGGGGCTGCGCGGAAACTGTTTTTT	CASSLGPLGAARKLFF
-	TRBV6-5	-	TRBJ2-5	TGTGCCAGCTCGCGCTTACAAGAGACCCAGTACTTC	CASSRLQETQYF
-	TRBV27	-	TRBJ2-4	TGTGCCAGCAGTCCCCGAGACAAAAACATTCAGTACTTC	CASSPRDKNIQYF
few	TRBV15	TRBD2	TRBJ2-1	TGTGCCACCAGCAGGGGTCCTAGCGGGGGATACAATGAGCAGTTCTTC	CATSRGPSGGYNEQFF
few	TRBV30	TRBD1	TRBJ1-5	TGTGCCTGGGGGACAGGGAGGAATCAGCCCCAGCATTTT	CAWGTGRNQPQHF
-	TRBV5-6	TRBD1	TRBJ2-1	TGTGCCAGCAGCGCCTTTGACAGGGTTTTCGATGAGCAGTTCTTC	CASSAFDRVFDEQFF
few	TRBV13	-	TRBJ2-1	TGTGCCAGCACCGACCGGGGGAGCTCCTACAATGAGCAGTTCTTC	CASTDRGSSYNEQFF
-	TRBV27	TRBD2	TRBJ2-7	TGTGCCAGCAGTTCACCGACTAGCGGGGCCTACGAGCAGTACTTC	CASSSPTSGAYEQYF
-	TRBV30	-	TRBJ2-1	TGTGCCGGACAGATAAACTCCTACAATGAGCAGTTCTTC	CAGQINSYNEQFF
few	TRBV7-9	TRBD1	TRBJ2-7	TGTGCCAGCAGCCCCGGGACAGGGTCACACGAGCAGTACTTC	CASSPGTGSHEQYF
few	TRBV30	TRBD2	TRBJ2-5	TGTGCCTGGGAGACTAGCGGGAATAAAGAGACCCAGTACTTC	CAWETSGNKETQYF
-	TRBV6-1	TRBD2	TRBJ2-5	TGTGCCAGCAGGAAGATGGGAGGGCAAGAGACCCAGTACTTC	CASRKMGGQETQYF
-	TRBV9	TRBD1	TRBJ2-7	TGTGCCAGCTCCCGGGACAGGGCTCTTGAGCAGTACTTC	CASSRDRALEQYF
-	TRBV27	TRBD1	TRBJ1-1	TGTGCCAGCAGTTTCATTACAGGGGTAGGAACTGAAGCTTTCTTT	CASSFITGVGTEAFF
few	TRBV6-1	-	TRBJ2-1	TGTGCCAGCAGTGTAAGACTGATACCGGACAATGAGCAGTTCTTC	CASSVRLIPDNEQFF
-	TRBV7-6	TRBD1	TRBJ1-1	TGTGCCAGCAGCTTAGGGGACAGGTTGAACACTGAAGCTTTCTTT	CASSLGDRLNTEAFF
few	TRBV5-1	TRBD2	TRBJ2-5	TGCGCCAGCAGCTTTTTGACTAGCTGGGAGACCCAGTACTTC	CASSFLTSWETQYF
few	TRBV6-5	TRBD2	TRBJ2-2	TGTGCCAGCAGTTACAGCGGGAGTCGGTCCGGGGAGCTGTTTTTT	CASSYSGSRSGELFF
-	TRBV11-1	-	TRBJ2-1	TGTGCCAGCACATTCAGACTAGGGTCGATGGGCAATGAGCAGTTCTTC	CASTFRLGSMGNEQFF
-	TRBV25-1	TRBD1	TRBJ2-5	TGTGCCAGCAGCCTAACCTTAACCCGACAGGGGGCGAGGGAGACCCAGTACTTC	CASSLTLTRQGARETQYF
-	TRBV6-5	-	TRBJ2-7	TGTGCCAGCAATAAATTTGGGGGGTCCTACGAGCAGTACTTC	CASNKFGGSYEQYF
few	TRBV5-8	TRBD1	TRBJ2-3	TGTGCCAGCAGCTCGGACAGGCGAAACACAGATACGCAGTATTTT	CASSSDRRNTDTQYF
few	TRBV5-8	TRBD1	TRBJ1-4	TGTGCCAGCAGCATACTACAGGGGGCAGAGGCTAATGAAAAACTGTTTTTT	CASSILQGAEANEKLFF
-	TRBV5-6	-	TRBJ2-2	TGTGCCAGCAGCTTCGTAGCGTGGAACACCGGGGAGCTGTTTTTT	CASSFVAWNTGELFF
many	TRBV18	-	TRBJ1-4	TGTGCCAGCTCACCACAGGCCAGAGGTGGAGAAAAACTGTTTTTT	CASSPQARGGEKLFF
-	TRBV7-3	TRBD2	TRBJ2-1	TGTGCCAGCAGCTTAAATTCCGGGAGGCCCCTCAATGAGCAGTTCTTC	CASSLNSGRPLNEQFF
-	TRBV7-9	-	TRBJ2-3	TGTGCCAGCAGCCCCACAGCGGGAGATACGCAGTATTTT	CASSPTAGDTQYF
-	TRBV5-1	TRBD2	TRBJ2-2	TGCGCCAGCAGCCGGGGACTAGCGGGCCCGAACACCGGGGAGCTGTTTTTT	CASSRGLAGPNTGELFF
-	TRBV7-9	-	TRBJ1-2	TGTGCCAGCAGCCCCCGGGGGGGGAACTATGGCTACACCTTC	CASSPRGGNYGYTF
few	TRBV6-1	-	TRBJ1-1	TGTGCCACCGAGAAAGGGGCCCCGAACACTGAAGCTTTCTTT	CATEKGAPNTEAFF
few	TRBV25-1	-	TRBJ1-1	TGTGCCAGCAGTGACAGGAACACTGAAGCTTTCTTT	CASSDRNTEAFF